This T cell receptor beta chain emerged from a study of blood T cells in healthy people across ages. Study-level findings and limits: Long-lived and aged donors differed, with more naive CD4+ cells and higher diversity in the long-lived. Roughly linear declines in TCR beta diversity per million T cells occurred with age.

Worth noting for this clonotype: The antigen remains unidentified.

Primers used in a second PCR of about 7 to 12 cycles were a sample-barcoded 5' primer and a J-beta primer mix. Samples each returned at least 2.5 million CDR3-containing paired-end reads. A single record per CDR3 protein comes from TCRdb applying MiXCR to the 5' RACE reads. The repertoire consists of a few hundred thousand distinct CDR3 sequences, with over 45% occurring once and the leading ten covering roughly 51%. Each donor supplied approximately 10 milliliters of peripheral blood. Germline V gene sequence: CDR1 SGHTA, CDR2 FQGNSA. The CDR3 contains 16 residues. J was trimmed by 3 bases and V by 5 bases; bases with no gene match: 7.

The source material was blood. The chain has TRBV7-2 and TRBJ2-1, with 10 bases matching TRBD2. This receptor was identified in a man between 60 and 75 years old in good health. The CDR3 DNA follows: TGTGCCAGCAGCCCCCCCGGGACTAGCGTCTACAATGAGCAGTTCTTC. Amino acid sequence: CASSPPGTSVYNEQFF. The full variable domain, rest sourced from reference TRBV7-2 and TRBJ2-1, is GAGVSQSPSNKVTEKGKDVELRCDPISGHTALYWYRQSLGQGLEFLIYFQGNSAPDKSGLPSDRFSAERTGGSVSTLTIQRTQQEDSAVYLCASSPPGTSVYNEQFFGPGTRLTVL.